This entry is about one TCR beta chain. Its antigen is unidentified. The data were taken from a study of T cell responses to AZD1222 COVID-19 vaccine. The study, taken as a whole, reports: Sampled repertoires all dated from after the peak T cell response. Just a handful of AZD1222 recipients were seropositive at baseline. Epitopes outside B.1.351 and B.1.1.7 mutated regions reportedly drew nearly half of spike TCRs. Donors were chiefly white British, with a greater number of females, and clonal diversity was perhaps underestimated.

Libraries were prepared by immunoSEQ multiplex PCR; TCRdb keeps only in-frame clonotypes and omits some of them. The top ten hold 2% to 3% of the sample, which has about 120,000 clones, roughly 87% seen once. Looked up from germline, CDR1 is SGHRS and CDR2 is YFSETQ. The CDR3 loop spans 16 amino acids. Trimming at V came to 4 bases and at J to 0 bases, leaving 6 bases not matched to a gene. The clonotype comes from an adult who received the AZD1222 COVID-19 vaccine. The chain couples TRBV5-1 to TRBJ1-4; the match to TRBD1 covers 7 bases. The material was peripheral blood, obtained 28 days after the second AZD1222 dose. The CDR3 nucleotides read TGCGCCAGCAGCGTTGGACAGGCGGCAACTAATGAAAAACTGTTTTTT. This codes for CASSVGQAATNEKLFF.